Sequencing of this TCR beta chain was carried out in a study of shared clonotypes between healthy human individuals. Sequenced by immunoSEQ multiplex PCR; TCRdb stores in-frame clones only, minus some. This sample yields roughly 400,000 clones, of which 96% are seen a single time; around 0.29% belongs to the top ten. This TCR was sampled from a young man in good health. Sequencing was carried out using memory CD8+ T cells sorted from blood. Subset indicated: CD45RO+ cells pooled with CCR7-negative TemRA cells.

The CDR3 DNA is TGCGCCAGCAGTGAGCAACAGGGGGCTCCATCTCCCTCTGGAAACACCATATATTTT. The encoded protein is CASSEQQGAPSPSGNTIYF. The chain links TRBV10-1 to TRBJ1-3; 9 nucleotides match TRBD1. Germline-derived CDR1 and CDR2 are WNHNN and SYGVQD (reference sequence). The CDR3 extends over 19 amino acids. V shed 2 bases and J 0 bases; nucleotides not matched to a gene: 11.